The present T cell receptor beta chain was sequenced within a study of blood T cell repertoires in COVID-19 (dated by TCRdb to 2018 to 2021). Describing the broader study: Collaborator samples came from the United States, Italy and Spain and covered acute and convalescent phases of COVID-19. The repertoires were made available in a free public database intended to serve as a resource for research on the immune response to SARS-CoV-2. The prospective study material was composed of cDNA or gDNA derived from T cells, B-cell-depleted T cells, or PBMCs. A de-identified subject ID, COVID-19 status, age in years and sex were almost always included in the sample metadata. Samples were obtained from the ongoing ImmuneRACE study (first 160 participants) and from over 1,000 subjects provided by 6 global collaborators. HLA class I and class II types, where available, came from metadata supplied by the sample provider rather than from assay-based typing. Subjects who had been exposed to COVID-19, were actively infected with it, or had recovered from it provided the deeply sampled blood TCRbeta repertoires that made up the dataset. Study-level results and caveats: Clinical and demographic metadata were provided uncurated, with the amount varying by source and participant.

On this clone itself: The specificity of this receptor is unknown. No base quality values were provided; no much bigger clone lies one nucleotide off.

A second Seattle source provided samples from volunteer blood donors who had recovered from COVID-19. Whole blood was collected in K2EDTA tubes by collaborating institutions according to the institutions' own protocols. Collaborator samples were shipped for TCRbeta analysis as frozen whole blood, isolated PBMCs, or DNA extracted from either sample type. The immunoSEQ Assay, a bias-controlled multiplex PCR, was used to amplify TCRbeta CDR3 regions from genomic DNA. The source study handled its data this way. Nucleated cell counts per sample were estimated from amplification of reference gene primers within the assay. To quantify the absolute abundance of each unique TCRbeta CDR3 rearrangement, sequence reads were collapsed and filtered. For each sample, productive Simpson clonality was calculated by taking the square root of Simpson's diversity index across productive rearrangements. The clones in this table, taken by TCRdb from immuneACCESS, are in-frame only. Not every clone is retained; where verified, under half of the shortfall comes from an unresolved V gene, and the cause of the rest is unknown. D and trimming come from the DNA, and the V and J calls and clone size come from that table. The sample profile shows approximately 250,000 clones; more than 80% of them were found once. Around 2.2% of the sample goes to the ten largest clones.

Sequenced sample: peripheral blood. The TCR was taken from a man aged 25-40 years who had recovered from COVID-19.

The CDR3 protein: CAISEGGYGNQPQHF. In nucleotides, the sequence is TGTGCCATCAGTGAGGGGGGGTACGGCAATCAGCCCCAGCATTTT. The chain was built from TRBV10-3 and TRBJ1-5; TRBD1 is a weak D gene call, 5 bases matching. Looking up the germline V gene yields CDR1 ENHRY and CDR2 SYGVKD. The CDR3, cysteine through phenylalanine, is 15 amino acids long. The DNA shown is the 45-base CDR3, in frame from base 1. Between the V and J ends, shortened by 2 bases and 2 bases respectively, the junction contains 10 bases.